These T cell receptor beta chains were read from a single sample in a study of CD8+ T cells in alopecia areata. Generated by immunoSEQ multiplex PCR, the TCRdb table keeps only in-frame clones and is missing some. The sample has 60,000 to 70,000 clones; more than 40% are singletons. The material was CD8+ T cells sorted from blood, obtained at week 0. The receptors originated from a human donor with alopecia areata. Each CDR3 is given with its conserved first and last residue. D genes are given only for firm matches. Not all rows give a size; the values are once, few, many and, for expanded clones, a class.

J: TRBJ2-7
size: -
V: TRBV4-1
D: -
DNA: TGCGCCAGCAGCCTACGACAGGAAGCCTACGAGCAGTACTTC
CDR3: CASSLRQEAYEQYF

J: TRBJ2-7
size: once
V: TRBV29-1
D: TRBD2
DNA: TGCAGCGCTAATTCGGGGGGAAGCTCCTACGAGCAGTACTTC
CDR3: CSANSGGSSYEQYF

J: TRBJ2-5
size: -
V: TRBV27
D: TRBD1
DNA: TGTGCCAGCAGTTTTCGAGGGGGCTTAGAGACCCAGTACTTC
CDR3: CASSFRGGLETQYF

J: TRBJ2-7
size: -
V: TRBV29-1
D: -
DNA: TGCAGCGTTGTTTCCCCAGGTCGGACCTACGAGCAGTACTTC
CDR3: CSVVSPGRTYEQYF

J: TRBJ2-5
size: once
V: TRBV5-1
D: -
DNA: TGCGCCAGCAGCTTGGATAGCAGCTTAGAGACCCAGTACTTC
CDR3: CASSLDSSLETQYF

J: TRBJ2-1
size: -
V: TRBV7-9
D: -
DNA: TGTGCCAGTTCTCCTGGGGGGCGAGGAAATGAGCAGTTCTTC
CDR3: CASSPGGRGNEQFF

J: TRBJ1-5
size: few
V: TRBV27
D: TRBD1
DNA: TGTGCCAGCAGTTTAGGGACAGGGGCTAATCAGCCCCAGCATTTT
CDR3: CASSLGTGANQPQHF

J: TRBJ2-3
size: -
V: TRBV2
D: -
DNA: TGTGCCAGCGACGGGGACCCGGCTATGACAGATACGCAGTATTTT
CDR3: CASDGDPAMTDTQYF

J: TRBJ2-6
size: -
V: TRBV28
D: TRBD2
DNA: TGTGCCAGCAGTTTAGGGGGGGCTGGGGCCAACGTCCTGACTTTC
CDR3: CASSLGGAGANVLTF

J: TRBJ2-7
size: -
V: TRBV27
D: -
DNA: TGTGCCAGCAGCGTGGCCGGGGGTTACGAGCAGTACTTC
CDR3: CASSVAGGYEQYF

J: TRBJ1-1
size: few
V: TRBV27
D: -
DNA: TGTGCCAGCAGTCAGGGCCCGGGAACTGAAGCTTTCTTT
CDR3: CASSQGPGTEAFF

J: TRBJ2-2
size: -
V: TRBV23-1
D: -
DNA: TGCGCCAGCCCTCGTGGGGTAAATGTGACCGGGGAGCTGTTTTTT
CDR3: CASPRGVNVTGELFF

J: TRBJ2-3
size: -
V: TRBV28
D: TRBD2
DNA: TGTGCCAGCAGTTTCGGGCTAGCGGGAGATACGCAGTATTTT
CDR3: CASSFGLAGDTQYF

J: TRBJ2-7
size: -
V: TRBV7-2
D: -
DNA: TGTGCCAGCAGCCTCACGCACGGATTCTACGAGCAGTACTTC
CDR3: CASSLTHGFYEQYF

J: TRBJ2-7
size: -
V: TRBV29-1
D: -
DNA: TGCAGCGTTTATGTGGTTAACCGCTACGAGCAGTACTTC
CDR3: CSVYVVNRYEQYF

J: TRBJ2-7
size: -
V: TRBV30
D: -
DNA: TGTGCCTGGAGTGTACAAGGGGGTTTATACGAGCAGTACTTC
CDR3: CAWSVQGGLYEQYF

J: TRBJ2-1
size: many
V: TRBV7-8
D: -
DNA: TGTGCCAGCAGCTTAGCTCTGTCCAGGCAAAATGAGCAGTTCTTC
CDR3: CASSLALSRQNEQFF

J: TRBJ1-4
size: medium-sized
V: TRBV5-8
D: -
DNA: TGTGCCAGCAGCTTGGGTCTCGGTCCCCGGCAGCCTAATGAAAAACTGTTTTTT
CDR3: CASSLGLGPRQPNEKLFF

J: TRBJ1-5
size: -
V: TRBV10-3
D: -
DNA: TGTGCCATCAGTGACGCTGCGAGCAATCAGCCCCAGCATTTT
CDR3: CAISDAASNQPQHF

J: TRBJ1-2
size: -
V: TRBV7-3
D: -
DNA: TGTGCCAGCAGCCCGCCGGGTAATGGCTACACCTTC
CDR3: CASSPPGNGYTF

J: TRBJ1-4
size: few
V: TRBV13
D: TRBD1
DNA: TGTGCCAGCAGCTTCTCAGATTCCGGGACAGGGGCTAATGAAAAACTGTTTTTT
CDR3: CASSFSDSGTGANEKLFF

J: TRBJ2-1
size: -
V: TRBV27
D: -
DNA: TGTGCCAGCAGTCAAGGCAATGAGCAGTTCTTC
CDR3: CASSQGNEQFF

J: TRBJ2-1
size: -
V: TRBV25-1
D: -
DNA: TGTGCCAGCAGTGACTACAGGGCCGGCGGGAGTTTTGAGCAGTTCTTC
CDR3: CASSDYRAGGSFEQFF

J: TRBJ1-2
size: -
V: TRBV9
D: TRBD1
DNA: TGTGCCAGCAGCGCAGACAGGGCCAACTATGGCTACACCTTC
CDR3: CASSADRANYGYTF

J: TRBJ2-7
size: -
V: TRBV7-2
D: TRBD2
DNA: TGTGCCAGCAGCTTACCTGAACTAGCGGCCTACGAGCAGTACTTC
CDR3: CASSLPELAAYEQYF

J: TRBJ2-7
size: few
V: TRBV5-1
D: -
DNA: TGCGCCAGCAGCTCACAGGGGACTGACGAGCAGTACTTC
CDR3: CASSSQGTDEQYF

J: TRBJ2-2
size: -
V: TRBV9
D: TRBD1
DNA: TGTGCCAGCAGCGTGGCCGGGACAGGGCCCGGGGAGCTGTTTTTT
CDR3: CASSVAGTGPGELFF

J: TRBJ2-2
size: -
V: TRBV15
D: TRBD1
DNA: TGTGCCACCAGCAGAGTCCAGGGGGCTTACGGGGAGCTGTTTTTT
CDR3: CATSRVQGAYGELFF

J: TRBJ2-7
size: -
V: TRBV28
D: -
DNA: TGTGCCAGCAGTTTACACCCCGGAGGTCGCTACGAGCAGTACTTC
CDR3: CASSLHPGGRYEQYF

J: TRBJ2-2
size: few
V: TRBV30
D: -
DNA: TGTGCCTGGAGTGTAACAGGGAGGGACACCGGGGAGCTGTTTTTT
CDR3: CAWSVTGRDTGELFF

J: TRBJ2-3
size: few
V: TRBV27
D: TRBD2
DNA: TGTGCCAGCAGTTTATCGGGAGGGTCGACGTGGGTTACGCAGTATTTT
CDR3: CASSLSGGSTWVTQYF

J: TRBJ2-1
size: -
V: TRBV19
D: TRBD2
DNA: TGTGCCAGTAGTAGAGGGACTAGCGGAACAAATGAGCAGTTCTTC
CDR3: CASSRGTSGTNEQFF

J: TRBJ2-4
size: few
V: TRBV29-1
D: -
DNA: TGCAGCGTTGTACAATACATTCAGTACTTC
CDR3: CSVVQYIQYF

J: TRBJ1-1
size: -
V: TRBV9
D: -
DNA: TGTGCCAGCAGCGTATACAGGGATGGCACTGAAGCTTTCTTT
CDR3: CASSVYRDGTEAFF

J: TRBJ2-7
size: few
V: TRBV7-8
D: TRBD2
DNA: TGTGCCAGCAGCCCATCTTCCGGACTAGCGACCTACGAGCAGTACTTC
CDR3: CASSPSSGLATYEQYF

J: TRBJ2-1
size: few
V: TRBV4-3
D: TRBD2
DNA: TGCGCCAGCAGCGGGACTAGCGGGAGCTCCTACAATGAGCAGTTCTTC
CDR3: CASSGTSGSSYNEQFF

J: TRBJ2-1
size: few
V: TRBV29-1
D: -
DNA: TGCAGCGTTCGGGGCGATGAGCAGTTCTTC
CDR3: CSVRGDEQFF

J: TRBJ2-1
size: medium-sized
V: TRBV9
D: TRBD2
DNA: TGTGCCAGCAGCGCCCAACCGGGGGGAACTTACAATGAGCAGTTCTTC
CDR3: CASSAQPGGTYNEQFF

J: TRBJ2-7
size: -
V: TRBV29-1
D: TRBD2
DNA: TGCAGCGTTGGGCCTAGCGGAGACTACGAGCAGTACTTC
CDR3: CSVGPSGDYEQYF

J: TRBJ1-2
size: once
V: TRBV14
D: -
DNA: TGTGCCAGCAGCCATGGAGGGCCTGGAGGCTACACCTTC
CDR3: CASSHGGPGGYTF

J: TRBJ1-1
size: -
V: TRBV7-6
D: -
DNA: TGTGCCAGCAGCTCCGGGGGGGCATGGACTGAAGCTTTCTTT
CDR3: CASSSGGAWTEAFF